This T cell receptor beta chain comes out of a study of cytomegalovirus exposure and HLA in healthy donors (dated by TCRdb to between 2016 and 2019). About the investigation overall: According to a later analysis, one platform produced both the 120 validation repertoires and the 666 repertoires of the first cohort. The study aimed to test whether signatures of past pathogen exposure could be identified by cataloging public T cell receptors. In addition to the first cohort of 666 subjects, a separate validation cohort of 100 to 150 different subjects was used. To predict cytomegalovirus infection status, the study combined high-throughput TCR immunosequencing, statistical association of individual TCRs with disease status, and machine learning.

The donors were included in the validation cohort of over a hundred subjects, a group kept apart from the roughly 670-subject first cohort. Libraries came from the immunoSEQ multiplex PCR assay. The source study handled its data this way. To diagnose cytomegalovirus status from the catalog of TCR beta chain sequences, a statistical classification framework was built. TCRdb carries this immuneACCESS record with in-frame sequences only. Its versions omit some clonotypes, under half of them owing to an unresolved V gene in the studies checked, with the rest unexplained. The V and J calls and clone size are taken from that table; D and trimming were inferred from the DNA. The sample table holds approximately 90,000 clones, of which under 95% were seen once. The biggest ten clones account for 1.1% of the sample. Broader findings and caveats from the paper: All 120 or so repertoires were used to score co-occurrence in the validation cohort in a later analysis, because that analysis had no HLA typing for the cohort. The authors suggested that the approach could potentially be extended to other disease states and immunological phenotypes. A total of 150 or so TCR beta chains were listed by the study as associated with cytomegalovirus. A later analysis found that TCRs clustered in the first cohort also tended to co-occur in the 100 to 150 validation repertoires, with about 94% of cluster scores above 0. Three of the identified cytomegalovirus-associated TCR beta chains were confirmed in vitro to be specific for cytomegalovirus antigens. Across donors, most TCR sequences were observed very rarely, whereas some public TCRs were present in many individuals. In both the original and validation cohorts, the classifier was reported to diagnose cytomegalovirus status with high specificity and sensitivity.

This clone was recorded once. The antigen it binds to is not known. Base qualities are not provided; no much larger clone lies one nucleotide away. The germline V gene (reference sequence) gives CDR1 as LNHDA and CDR2 as SQIVND. Counted from cysteine to phenylalanine, this CDR3 has 15 amino acids. CDR3 DNA is the only sequence kept; it has 45 bases, read in frame from the first base. Trimming takes 9 bases off V and 3 bases off J; junction bases not matched to a gene: 6. Recombination joined TRBV19 with TRBJ2-5, and TRBD2 matches 14 of the central bases. The sequence was collected from a young woman in good health and CMV-seropositive. Specimen: PBMCs. The CDR3 region: CASRTSGRPEETQYF. The DNA sequence reads TGTGCCAGCAGGACTAGCGGGAGGCCGGAAGAGACCCAGTACTTC. Outside the CDR3, residues come from the reference TRBV19 and TRBJ2-5 proteins, so the full variable domain is: DGGITQSPKYLFRKEGQNVTLSCEQNLNHDAMYWYRQDPGQGLRLIYYSQIVNDFQKGDIAEGYSVSREKKESFPLTVTSAQKNPTAFYLCASRTSGRPEETQYFGPGTRLLVL.